Following are 11 T cell receptor beta chains from one sample sequenced in a study of T cell changes during pregnancy in multiple sclerosis (dated by TCRdb to about 2019). The library was prepared using the immunoSEQ multiplex PCR assay. Entries here come from immuneACCESS through TCRdb and include only in-frame sequences with V and J called. Some clones fail to appear in such tables; in the studies checked, an unresolved V gene covers under half of the shortfall, and the cause of the remainder is unknown. The sample table records approximately 83,000 clones; 85% to 95% of these occur just once. Around 4.1% of the sample rests with the top ten. The material was peripheral blood, obtained in the first trimester of pregnancy. Source of these receptors: a female donor with multiple sclerosis, enrolled in a pregnancy study.

The genes are TRBV11-2 and TRBJ2-3; 8 bases align to TRBD2. J gave up 2 bases and V 5 bases, and 9 bases lay outside the gene matches. The CDR3 consists of 16 residues. Germline loops: CDR1 SGHAT, CDR2 FQNNGV. CDR3 protein: CASSRSLSGDTDTQYF. For the CDR3, the DNA is TGTGCCAGCAGCCGATCACTTAGCGGGGACACAGATACGCAGTATTTT.

This sequence joins TRBV19 and TRBJ2-1; 8 nucleotides line up with TRBD2. The CDR3 extends over 16 amino acids. Trimming took 2 bases from V and 1 from J; bases not matched to a gene: 4. Germline V gene lookup returns CDR1 LNHDA and CDR2 SQIVND (reference sequence). DNA of the CDR3: TGTGCCAGTAGTATATTCGCGGGGGGTTCCTACAATGAGCAGTTCTTC. Translating it yields CASSIFAGGSYNEQFF.

This chain links TRBV6-1 with TRBJ1-5, with 7 bases aligning to TRBD1. J was trimmed by 0 bases and V by 4 bases; bases with no gene match: 9. This CDR3 comprises 17 residues. CDR1 MNHNS and CDR2 SASEGT come from the germline V gene. The CDR3 DNA reads TGTGCCAGCAGTGCCAGGGGGGACCCTTATAGCAATCAGCCCCAGCATTTT. The encoded protein is CASSARGDPYSNQPQHF.

The CDR3: CASSGWTFRTDTQYF. CDR3 in DNA: TGTGCCAGTTCGGGGTGGACCTTCCGCACAGATACGCAGTATTTT. This chain joins TRBV7-2 and TRBJ2-3; D may be TRBD2 (5 bases). Germline-derived CDR1 and CDR2 are SGHTA and FQGNSA. Trimming took off 9 bases at V and 1 base at J, with 17 bases between the two ends. This CDR3 spans 15 amino acids.

The chain couples TRBV2 to TRBJ1-2; no clear D. The CDR3 extends over 13 amino acids. Germline CDR1 reads SNHLY; CDR2 reads FYNNEI. V dropped 2 bases and J dropped 3 bases, with 7 bases sitting between them. The CDR3 protein is CASSELGDYGYTF. The DNA of the CDR3 is TGTGCCAGCAGTGAACTGGGAGACTATGGCTACACCTTC.

The genes are TRBV11-3 and TRBJ2-7, with TRBD1 matching over 10 bases. Trimming at V came to 8 bases and at J to 3 bases, leaving 4 bases not matched to a gene. Germline V gene lookup returns CDR1 SGHNT and CDR2 YENEEA. This CDR3 is 13 amino acids long. The CDR3 nucleotides are TGTGCCAGCTCTCGGACAGGGGGCTACGAGCAGTACTTC. This translates into CASSRTGGYEQYF.

The chain couples TRBV28 to TRBJ1-1, with TRBD1 identical over 7 bases. This CDR3 has 16 amino acids. The germline V gene has CDR1 MDHEN and CDR2 SYDVKM. The ends lost 4 bases at V and 0 bases at J; junction bases unmatched: 8. The CDR3 DNA sequence: TGTGCCAGCAGTTCCCGGGACAGATATTTGAACACTGAAGCTTTCTTT. This sequence encodes CASSSRDRYLNTEAFF.

V is TRBV19 and J is TRBJ1-2; D remains unclear. The germline CDR1 and CDR2 sequences are LNHDA and SQIVND (reference sequence). The CDR3 has 17 residues. V was cut by 5 bases and J by 4 bases, with 23 bases left in between. The CDR3 region has the DNA TGTGCCAGTAGTTTCAGGTCAAGCCCGAGTTTGGTCTATGGCTACACCTTC. This gives the protein CASSFRSSPSLVYGYTF.

The V gene is TRBV7-6, the J gene TRBJ1-5; a possible D gene is TRBD1 (5 bases). CDR1 and CDR2 (germline): SGHVS, FNYEAQ. Trimming pared 2 bases from V and 6 bases from J, leaving 20 bases between. The CDR3 runs to 17 residues. CDR3 loop: CASSLTAGREFGQPQHF. DNA of the CDR3: TGTGCCAGCAGCTTAACCGCGGGACGGGAATTCGGTCAGCCCCAGCATTTT.

The CDR3 sequence is CASVAVEAFF. The CDR3 nucleotides are TGTGCCAGTGTAGCGGTTGAAGCTTTCTTT. The gene calls are TRBV6-1 and TRBJ1-1; D is unresolved. This CDR3 region has 10 residues. Deletions cut 9 bases from V and 7 bases from J, with 9 bases between. Germline CDR1 is MNHNS and CDR2 is SASEGT.

V usage is TRBV5-8 and J usage is TRBJ1-1; unclear D gene. Per the germline V gene, CDR1 is SGHTS and CDR2 is YDEGEE. The V and J ends lost 2 bases and 4 bases respectively, with 12 bases between them. CDR3 size: 14 residues. CDR3 in amino acids: CASSFTSTFTEAFF. CDR3 in DNA: TGTGCCAGCAGCTTTACGAGCACTTTCACTGAAGCTTTCTTT.